Listed here are 16 T cell receptor beta chains from one sample, sequenced in a study of neurological immune-mediated disorders. The time point was: longitudinal time-point 1 (baseline). TCRdb processed the 5' RACE reads anew with MiXCR; each CDR3 protein has one entry. This sample has 71,000 or so distinct CDR3 sequences, with 12% to 15% found just once. The source material was PBMCs. These receptors all stem from a female donor with HTLV-1-associated myelopathy (HAM/TSP).

This clonotype was picked up many times. CDR3 nucleotides: TGTGCCAGCAGCCCGCCCGGACGGCTGAACACTGAAGCTTTCTTT. Translating it yields CASSPPGRLNTEAFF. This sequence joins TRBV3-1 and TRBJ1-1; D remains ambiguous. Trimming pared 4 bases from V and 0 bases from J, leaving 12 bases between. CDR1 LGHDT and CDR2 YNNKEL come from the germline V gene (reference sequence). This CDR3 has 15 amino acids.

This clonotype was seen many times. The V and J genes are TRBV5-6 and TRBJ2-7, with 7 positions matching TRBD1. After removal of 0 bases from V and 5 bases from J, the junction contained 5 bases not matched to a gene. The CDR3 totals 14 residues. CDR1 SGHDT and CDR2 YYEEEE come from the germline V gene. CDR3 sequence reads: CASSLGQGDHEQYF. The CDR3 DNA reads as TGTGCCAGCAGCTTGGGACAGGGTGATCACGAGCAGTACTTC. The entire variable domain, with the rest obtained from reference TRBV5-6 and TRBJ2-7, is as follows: DAGVTQSPTHLIKTRGQQVTLRCSPKSGHDTVSWYQQALGQGPQFIFQYYEEEERQRGNFPDRFSGHQFPNYSSELNVNALLLGDSALYLCASSLGQGDHEQYFGPGTRLTVT.

This clonotype has ten or more counts. This sequence joins TRBV20-1 and TRBJ2-1, with TRBD1 matching over 7 bases. After removal of 6 bases from V and 6 bases from J, the junction contained 8 bases not matched to a gene. Per germline, CDR1 DFQATT and CDR2 SNEGSKA (reference sequence). CDR3 size: 13 residues. CDR3 residues: CSARQGRGNEQFF. As DNA, the CDR3 is TGCAGTGCCAGACAGGGTAGGGGCAATGAGCAGTTCTTC.

This clonotype came up many times. The J gene is TRBJ2-1, the V gene TRBV20-1, with D perhaps TRBD2 (6 bases). Between the trimmed V and J ends, which lost 4 bases and 6 bases, there was a span of 13 bases. Germline CDR1 reads DFQATT; CDR2 reads SNEGSKA (reference sequence). The CDR3 is 13 residues long. DNA for the CDR3: TGCAGTGCTAACCCGGGAGCCTTCAATGAGCAGTTCTTC. Translating gives CSANPGAFNEQFF.

This clonotype was picked up many times. The chain carries TRBV28 and TRBJ2-5, with TRBD2 matching 7 bases. Per the germline V gene, CDR1 is MDHEN and CDR2 is SYDVKM. The V segment lost 4 bases and the J segment 4 bases; nucleotides outside the gene matches: 9. The CDR3 covers 15 residues. This CDR3 is CASSSLSGTPETQYF. In DNA, the CDR3 is TGTGCCAGCAGTTCCCTCAGCGGGACCCCAGAGACCCAGTACTTC.

Many counts were recorded for this clonotype. This rearrangement joins TRBV20-1 to TRBJ1-2; TRBD1 agrees at 9 bases. V lost 0 bases to trimming and J lost 4 bases; unmatched junction nucleotides: 6. CDR1 is DFQATT, CDR2 SNEGSKA, per germline (reference sequence). The CDR3 totals 15 residues. Written as DNA, the CDR3 is TGCAGTGCTAGAGATCGGACAGGGGCCGGCTATGGCTACACCTTC. Translated: CSARDRTGAGYGYTF.

This clonotype was recorded at least ten times. The V call is TRBV5-6, the J call TRBJ2-2; D gene ambiguous. The CDR3 has 14 residues. The V gene lost 3 bases and the J gene lost 7 bases, with 13 bases spanning the gap. Germline CDR1 and CDR2: SGHDT and YYEEEE. The CDR3 DNA is TGTGCCAGCAGCTGGGATCGGGTGATCGGGGAGCTGTTTTTT. It specifies CASSWDRVIGELFF.

As to this clonotype: Given a much more abundant clone one base away, this may be a read error. V usage is TRBV5-1 and J usage is TRBJ2-1; D gene ambiguous. Trimming pared 4 bases from V and 0 bases from J, leaving 8 bases between. This CDR3 comprises 14 residues. The V gene's germline CDR1 is SGHRS and CDR2 YFSETQ. CDR3 sequence reads: CASSLPISYNEQFF. Here the CDR3 DNA reads TGCGCCAGCAGCCTCCCTATCTCCTACAATGAGCAGTTCTTC.

The chain is built from TRBV7-8 and TRBJ1-5, with a possible D match to TRBD1 (5 bases). This CDR3 spans 20 amino acids. Germline V CDR1 and CDR2: SGHVS, FQNEAQ. The V gene lost 1 base and the J gene lost 0 bases, with 22 bases spanning the gap. The CDR3: CASSLGTRGRIAASNQPQHF. In nucleotides, the CDR3 is TGTGCCAGCAGCTTAGGGACACGTGGGCGGATAGCGGCTAGCAATCAGCCCCAGCATTTT.

This clonotype has a count of ten or more. This sequence joins TRBV5-1 and TRBJ2-7; 8 bases align to TRBD1. The germline gives CDR1 SGHRS, CDR2 YFSETQ. This CDR3 comprises 13 residues. Unmatched junction bases numbered 3, after V lost 4 bases and J lost 3 bases. The CDR3 sequence is CASSRGQDYEQYF. In DNA form, the CDR3 reads TGCGCCAGCAGCAGGGGACAGGACTACGAGCAGTACTTC. Supplemented by reference TRBV5-1 and TRBJ2-7, the full variable domain reads KAGVTQTPRYLIKTRGQQVTLSCSPISGHRSVSWYQQTPGQGLQFLFEYFSETQRNKGNFPGRFSGRQFSNSRSEMNVSTLELGDSALYLCASSRGQDYEQYFGPGTRLTVT.

This clonotype occurred many times. Written as DNA, the CDR3 is TGCAGCGCCGGATCCCGGGGAGGATACAATGAGCAGTTCTTC. Its protein product is CSAGSRGGYNEQFF. The chain couples TRBV29-1 to TRBJ2-1, with TRBD2 as a possible D gene (6 bases). The V end lost 7 bases, the J end lost 4 bases, and 17 bases lay between the germline ends. The CDR3 contains 14 residues. Germline V CDR1 and CDR2: SQVTM, ANQGSEA.

This clonotype appeared many times. The CDR3 sequence: CASSAGGKNQPQHF. In DNA, the CDR3 is TGTGCCAGCAGCGCCGGGGGAAAAAATCAGCCCCAGCATTTT. The rearrangement uses TRBV2 and TRBJ1-5; tentative D call: TRBD1 (5 bases). The CDR3 covers 14 residues. Trimming left V 6 bases short and J 4 bases short, with 13 bases between. The germline CDR1 and CDR2 sequences are SNHLY and FYNNEI.

This clonotype was seen ten or more times. The CDR3 nucleotides read TGTGCCAGCAGCTTCGGGACAGAGGAAAAACTGTTTTTT. Translation: CASSFGTEEKLFF. The chain joins TRBV5-5 to TRBJ1-4; TRBD1 matches at 7 bases. The CDR3 extends over 13 amino acids. The germline gives CDR1 SGHKS, CDR2 YYEKEE (reference sequence). The V gene end was trimmed by 2 bases and the J gene end by 8 bases; junction bases not matched to a gene: 3.

This clonotype was picked up many times. With a much larger clone just one base away, this may be a read error. This chain joins TRBV7-9 and TRBJ2-2; 11 positions match TRBD1. This CDR3 comprises 15 residues. The J segment lost 4 bases and the V segment lost 5 bases, leaving 3 bases of the junction unmatched. The germline V gene encodes CDR1 SEHNR and CDR2 FQNEAQ (reference sequence). The CDR3 sequence is CASSADRGPTGELFF. CDR3 bases: TGTGCCAGCAGCGCGGACAGGGGGCCCACCGGGGAGCTGTTTTTT.

This clonotype was detected many times. J is TRBJ1-1 and V is TRBV9; 9 nucleotides match TRBD1. Germline CDR1 and CDR2: SGDLS and YYNGEE. The length of the CDR3 is 16 residues. V trimming: 2 bases; J trimming: 7 bases; junction bases outside the gene matches: 12. Here the CDR3 reads CASSVWDRAVRGEAFF. CDR3 coding DNA: TGTGCCAGCAGCGTTTGGGACAGGGCGGTGCGGGGTGAAGCTTTCTTT.

This clonotype was detected ten times or more. V is TRBV29-1 and J is TRBJ1-1, with D possibly matching TRBD1 (6 bases). V was clipped by 7 bases and J by 5 bases, with 20 bases between them. Germline V gene data show CDR1 as SQVTM and CDR2 as ANQGSEA. The CDR3 consists of 14 residues. The CDR3 bases are TGCAGCGCCCAGCAGGGGAGTAGGTTGACTGAAGCTTTCTTT. This codes for CSAQQGSRLTEAFF.